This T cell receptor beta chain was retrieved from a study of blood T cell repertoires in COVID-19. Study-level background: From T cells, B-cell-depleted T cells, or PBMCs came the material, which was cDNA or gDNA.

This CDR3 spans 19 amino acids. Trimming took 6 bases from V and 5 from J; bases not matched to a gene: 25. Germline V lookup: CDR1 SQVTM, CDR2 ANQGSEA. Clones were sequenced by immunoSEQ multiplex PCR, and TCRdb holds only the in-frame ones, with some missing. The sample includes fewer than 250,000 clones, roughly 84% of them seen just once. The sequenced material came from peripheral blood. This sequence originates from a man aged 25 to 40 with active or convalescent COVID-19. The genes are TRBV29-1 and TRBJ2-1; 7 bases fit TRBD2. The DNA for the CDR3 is TGCAGCGTGTGGGTCCAACCGGGACTACCAGCACTCGACCACAATGAGCAGTTCTTC. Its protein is CSVWVQPGLPALDHNEQFF.